The clone carrying this T cell receptor beta chain was observed many times. Its antigen is unknown. No patient received treatment before thyroid surgery. These data belong to a study of metastatic and nonmetastatic thyroid tumors. Study details: Both malignant and benign thyroid patients supplied peripheral blood and tumor or nodule tissue samples, across which the repertoires of these patients were then compared.

The study's findings and limits: It was reportedly found that TCR beta diversity was significantly higher in malignant thyroid tumors than in benign nodules, a difference seen in both blood and tumor samples.

Per the authors' pipeline: It was from CDR3 differences across clinicopathological groups that a distant-metastasis classifier for papillary thyroid cancer was built. From the PCR reads, TCRdb re-called clones with MiXCR. Clone size and V and J calls follow TCRdb, not the original study. Here the sample spans 21,000 or so clones, roughly 14% being singletons. The CDR3 loop spans 14 amino acids. Germline CDR1 and CDR2: SQVTM and ANQGSEA. V dropped 4 bases and J dropped 8 bases, with 20 bases sitting between them. The gene calls are TRBV29-1 and TRBJ1-1; D is perhaps TRBD1 (5 bases). The receptor's source is a female donor with papillary thyroid cancer or a benign thyroid nodule (not recorded which). Some clones in this sample may be carry-over from other donors' samples. Sample: blood. The CDR3 here is CSVVTAALGPEAFF. The DNA of the CDR3 is TGCAGCGTTGTGACAGCGGCATTAGGGCCAGAAGCTTTCTTT.